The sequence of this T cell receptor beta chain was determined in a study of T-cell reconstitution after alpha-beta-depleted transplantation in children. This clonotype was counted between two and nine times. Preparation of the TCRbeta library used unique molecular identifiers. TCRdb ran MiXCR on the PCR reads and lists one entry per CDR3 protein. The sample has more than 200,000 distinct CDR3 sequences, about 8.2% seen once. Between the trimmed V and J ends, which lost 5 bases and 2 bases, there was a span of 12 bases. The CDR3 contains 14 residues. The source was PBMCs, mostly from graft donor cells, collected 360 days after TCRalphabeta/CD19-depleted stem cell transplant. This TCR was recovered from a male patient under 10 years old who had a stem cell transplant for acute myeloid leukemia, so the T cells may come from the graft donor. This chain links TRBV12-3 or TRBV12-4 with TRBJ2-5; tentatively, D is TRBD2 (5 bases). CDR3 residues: CASSPTGFQETQYF. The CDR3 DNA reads TGTGCCAGCAGTCCGACGGGGTTTCAAGAGACCCAGTACTTC.